The clone carrying this T cell receptor beta chain was seen more than once but under ten times. The data were obtained in a study of T cells in Graves' hyperthyroidism and ophthalmopathy. Turning to the study itself: Peripheral blood draws took place at initial diagnosis, ahead of any treatment.

V gave up 1 base and J gave up 5 bases; unmatched junction bases: 5. The CDR3 loop spans 17 amino acids. CDR1 is LGHDT, CDR2 YNNKEL, per germline (reference sequence). Subjects with ophthalmopathy showed a Clinical Activity Score no lower than 3, a NOSPECS grade no lower than 4, and a duration shorter than 3 months. Exclusion criteria comprised uncontrolled infection, other autoimmune disease, pregnancy or lactation. Regions amplified from RNA transcripts were the TCR beta CDR3 regions. An initial round of RT-PCR targeting the TCR CDR3 relied on the HTBI primer set. TCRdb ran MiXCR on the multiplex PCR reads and lists one entry per CDR3 protein. The sample holds 450,000 to 650,000 distinct CDR3 sequences, 17% seen once.

The sequenced material came from blood. The source is a woman aged 18-30 years with Graves' ophthalmopathy. V usage is TRBV3-1 and J usage is TRBJ2-2, with 12 positions matching TRBD2. The chain's CDR3 is CASSQATSGRDTGELFF. DNA of the CDR3: TGTGCCAGCAGCCAAGCGACTAGCGGGAGAGATACCGGGGAGCTGTTTTTT.